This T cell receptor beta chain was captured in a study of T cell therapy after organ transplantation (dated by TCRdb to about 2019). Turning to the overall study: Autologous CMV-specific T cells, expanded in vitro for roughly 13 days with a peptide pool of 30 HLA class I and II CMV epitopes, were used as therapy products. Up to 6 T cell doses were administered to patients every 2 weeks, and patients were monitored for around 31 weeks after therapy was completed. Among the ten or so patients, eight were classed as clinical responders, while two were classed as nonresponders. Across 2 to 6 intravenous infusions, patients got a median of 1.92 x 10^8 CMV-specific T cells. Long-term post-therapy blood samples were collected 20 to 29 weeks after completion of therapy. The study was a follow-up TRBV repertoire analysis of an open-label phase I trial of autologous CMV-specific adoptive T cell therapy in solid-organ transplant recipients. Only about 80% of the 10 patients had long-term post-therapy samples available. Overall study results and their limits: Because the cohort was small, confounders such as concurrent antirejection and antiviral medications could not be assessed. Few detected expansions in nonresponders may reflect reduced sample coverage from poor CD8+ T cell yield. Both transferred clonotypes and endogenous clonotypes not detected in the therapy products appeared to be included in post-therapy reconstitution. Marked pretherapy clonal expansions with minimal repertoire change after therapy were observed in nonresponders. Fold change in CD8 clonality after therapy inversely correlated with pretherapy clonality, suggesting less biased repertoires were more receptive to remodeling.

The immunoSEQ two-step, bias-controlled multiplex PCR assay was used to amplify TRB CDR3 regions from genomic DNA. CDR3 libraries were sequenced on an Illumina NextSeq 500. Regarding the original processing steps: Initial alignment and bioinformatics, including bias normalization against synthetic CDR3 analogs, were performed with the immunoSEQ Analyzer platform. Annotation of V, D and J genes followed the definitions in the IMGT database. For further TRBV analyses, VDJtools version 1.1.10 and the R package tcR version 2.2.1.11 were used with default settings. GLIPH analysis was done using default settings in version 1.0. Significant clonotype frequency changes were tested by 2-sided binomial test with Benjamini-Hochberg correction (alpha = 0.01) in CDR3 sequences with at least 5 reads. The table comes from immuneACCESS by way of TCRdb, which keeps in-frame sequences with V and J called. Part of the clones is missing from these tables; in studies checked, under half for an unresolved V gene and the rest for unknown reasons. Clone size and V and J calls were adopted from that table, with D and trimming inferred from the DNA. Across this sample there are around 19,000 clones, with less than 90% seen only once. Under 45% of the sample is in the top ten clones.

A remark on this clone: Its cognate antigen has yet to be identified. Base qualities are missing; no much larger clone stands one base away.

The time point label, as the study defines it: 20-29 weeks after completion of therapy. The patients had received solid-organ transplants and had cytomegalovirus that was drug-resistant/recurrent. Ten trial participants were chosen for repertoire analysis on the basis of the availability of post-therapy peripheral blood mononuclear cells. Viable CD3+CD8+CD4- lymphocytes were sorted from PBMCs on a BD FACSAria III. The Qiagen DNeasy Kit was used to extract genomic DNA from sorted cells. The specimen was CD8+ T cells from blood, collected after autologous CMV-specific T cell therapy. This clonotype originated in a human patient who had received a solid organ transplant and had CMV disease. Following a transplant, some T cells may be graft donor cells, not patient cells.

CDR3 loop: CASSLAYGGGSYEQYF. The bases read TGTGCCAGCAGCTTAGCGTACGGGGGCGGCTCCTACGAGCAGTACTTC. The sequence joins TRBV7-2 to TRBJ2-7; the D call is tentative, TRBD1 or TRBD2, as each matches 6 bases. V is clipped by 0 bases and J by 0 bases, and the sequence between their germline boundaries is 12 bases long. The CDR3, cysteine through phenylalanine, is 16 amino acids long. Only the CDR3 DNA stays, 48 bases, in frame from base 1. CDR1 SGHTA and CDR2 FQGNSA were looked up in the germline V gene.